What follows are 22 T cell receptor beta chains derived from one specimen sequenced in a study of blood T cell repertoires in COVID-19. TCRdb keeps only in-frame clones here, not all; method: immunoSEQ multiplex PCR. The table has 200,000 or so clones, roughly 85% seen once. The sequenced sample was PBMCs or T cells enriched from blood (not recorded which). The receptors were gathered from a woman aged 40 to 50 with acute COVID-19.

The genes are TRBV6-5 and TRBJ1-1; 11 bases align to TRBD1. Germline V gene lookup returns CDR1 MNHEY and CDR2 SVGAGI. V lost 6 bases and J lost 4; bases outside the gene matches: 4. The CDR3 has 14 residues. Here the CDR3 DNA reads TGTGCCAGCAGGGGGACAGGGGGGGTCACTGAAGCTTTCTTT. Its translation is CASRGTGGVTEAFF.

The chain couples TRBV20-1 to TRBJ2-7; TRBD2 might be the D (5 bases). The CDR3 contains 11 residues. The V end lost 5 bases, the J end lost 7 bases, and 12 bases lay between the germline ends. CDR1 is DFQATT and CDR2 is SNEGSKA in the germline V gene (reference sequence). As DNA, the CDR3 is TGCAGTGCTTCAGTGCCGGGGGAGCAGTACTTC. It yields the protein CSASVPGEQYF.

This chain uses TRBV4-3 with TRBJ2-7; TRBD2 agrees at 13 bases. Germline CDR1 is LGHNA and CDR2 is YSLEER. The CDR3 is 15 amino acids. After removal of 4 bases from V and 5 bases from J, the junction contained 5 bases not matched to a gene. CDR3 nucleotides: TGCGCCAGCAGCCCGGGACTAGCGGGGCTGAACGAGCAGTACTTC. It translates to CASSPGLAGLNEQYF.

In DNA form, the CDR3 reads TGTGCCAGCAGCCCGTCGGGACAGGGGGCCTACGAGCAGTACTTC. It specifies CASSPSGQGAYEQYF. This sequence joins TRBV5-6 and TRBJ2-7, with 11 bases lining up with TRBD1. The CDR3 sequence is 15 residues long. CDR1 is SGHDT, CDR2 YYEEEE, per germline. Trimming cost V 4 bases and J 2 bases; bases outside gene matches: 5.

This clone was counted a single time. The J gene is TRBJ1-4, the V gene TRBV5-1, with D perhaps TRBD1 (5 bases). The CDR3 contains 19 residues. V lost 0 bases and J lost 4, with 22 bases in between. CDR1 and CDR2 from the germline V gene are SGHRS and YFSETQ. The CDR3 loop reads CASSLVGQTFSSGNEKLFF. In DNA, the CDR3 is TGCGCCAGCAGCTTGGTTGGACAAACCTTTTCTTCGGGTAATGAAAAACTGTTTTTT.

This rearrangement joins TRBV4-1 to TRBJ1-6; 7 nucleotides match TRBD1. The trim removed 2 bases at V and 7 bases at J, leaving 5 bases unmatched. Germline CDR1 MGHRA, CDR2 YSYEKL. This CDR3 is 15 amino acids long. This chain's CDR3 is CASSQMGQLNSPLHF. Here the CDR3 DNA reads TGCGCCAGCAGCCAAATGGGACAGTTAAATTCACCCCTCCACTTT.

The chain recombines TRBV9 with TRBJ1-6; D not certain. V gave up 0 bases and J gave up 14 bases, with 27 bases separating them. The CDR3 is made up of 18 amino acids. Germline V gene lookup returns CDR1 SGDLS and CDR2 YYNGEE. The CDR3 bases are TGTGCCAGCAGCGTAGAGGAGTGGTCGGAGATCCAATCACGGGCCCTCCACTTT. Translated: CASSVEEWSEIQSRALHF.

V and J are TRBV6-5 and TRBJ2-1, with 7 bases matching TRBD2. V was clipped by 2 bases and J by 3 bases; unmatched bases: 4. This CDR3 region has 15 residues. Germline CDR1 reads MNHEY; CDR2 reads SVGAGI. CDR3 residues: CASSYLSGVYNEQFF. The CDR3 DNA sequence: TGTGCCAGCAGTTACCTCAGCGGGGTCTACAATGAGCAGTTCTTC.

CDR3 sequence: CASSHQPSTLSPYEQYF. In DNA, the CDR3 is TGTGCCAGCAGTCATCAACCCTCGACACTGTCGCCCTACGAGCAGTACTTC. This chain links TRBV27 with TRBJ2-7, with D unresolved. Trimming removed 5 bases at V and 2 bases at J, with 22 bases between. The germline V gene has CDR1 MNHEY and CDR2 SMNVEV (reference sequence). The CDR3 sequence is 17 residues long.

This clone was counted between two and nine times. V usage is TRBV27 and J usage is TRBJ1-6; a weak D match, TRBD1 (5 bases). Trimming shortened V by 5 bases and J by 7 bases, and 15 bases separated the two germline ends. This CDR3 region has 15 residues. Germline values: CDR1 MNHEY, CDR2 SMNVEV (reference sequence). The CDR3 loop is CASSLSQGRNSPLHF. DNA of the CDR3: TGTGCCAGCAGTCTCAGCCAGGGAAGGAATTCACCCCTCCACTTT.

The rearrangement joins TRBV30 to TRBJ2-3; 9 bases match TRBD2. V lost 1 base to trimming and J lost 6 bases; unmatched junction nucleotides: 5. Germline lookup yields CDR1 GTSNPN and CDR2 SVGIG (reference sequence). This CDR3 has 14 amino acids. Here the CDR3 reads CAWSGASGVDTQYF. CDR3 in DNA: TGTGCCTGGAGTGGGGCTAGCGGGGTCGATACGCAGTATTTT.

A single count supports this clone. The chain has TRBV19 and TRBJ1-3; TRBD1 matches at 9 bases. Germline CDR1 and CDR2: LNHDA and SQIVND (reference sequence). CDR3 length: 18 residues. V gave up 10 bases and J gave up 5 bases; unmatched junction bases: 21. The CDR3 is CATTDPTGTGIQRNTIYF. The CDR3 bases are TGTGCCACCACGGACCCAACCGGGACAGGGATTCAGAGAAACACCATATATTTT. Supplemented by reference TRBV19 and TRBJ1-3, the full variable domain reads DGGITQSPKYLFRKEGQNVTLSCEQNLNHDAMYWYRQDPGQGLRLIYYSQIVNDFQKGDIAEGYSVSREKKESFPLTVTSAQKNPTAFYLCATTDPTGTGIQRNTIYFGEGSWLTVV.

This chain joins TRBV24-1 and TRBJ2-1; TRBD1 aligns across 7 bases. This CDR3 spans 12 amino acids. CDR1 and CDR2 from the germline V gene are KGHDR and SFDVKD. The J segment lost 10 bases and the V segment lost 6 bases, leaving 5 bases of the junction unmatched. CDR3 in DNA: TGTGCCACCAGTAATCAGGGGGTCGAGCAGTTCTTC. Residues: CATSNQGVEQFF.

This clone was picked up one time. The chain couples TRBV3-1 (or the pseudogene TRBV3-2) to TRBJ2-5; D is ambiguous. The CDR3 totals 15 residues. V shed 0 bases and J shed 3 bases, with 11 bases lying between them. Germline V gene data show CDR1 as LGHDT and CDR2 as YNNKEL (reference sequence). The CDR3 loop is CASSQDQAHEETQYF. Here the CDR3 DNA reads TGTGCCAGCAGCCAAGATCAAGCGCACGAAGAGACCCAGTACTTC.

This chain links TRBV14 with TRBJ1-1; TRBD1 matches 10 bases. CDR1 is SGHDN and CDR2 is FVKESK in the germline V gene. J was trimmed by 1 base and V by 3 bases; bases with no gene match: 2. CDR3 length equals 15 residues. The CDR3 protein is CASSQTGGANTEAFF. The CDR3 region has the DNA TGTGCCAGCAGCCAGACAGGGGGCGCGAACACTGAAGCTTTCTTT.

The chain has TRBV21-1 and TRBJ1-2; the table names TRBD1, a call not compared with the DNA. TRBV21-1 is listed as a pseudogene. This CDR3 has 19 amino acids. CDR3 sequence (DNA): TGTGCCAGCAGCAAACTCGTGGCAGGCCTCGGCCCTACCAACTATGGCTACACCTTC. It yields the protein CASSKLVAGLGPTNYGYTF.

The CDR3 nucleotides read TGTGCCAGCAGCCAATTGGGACAAGGGTATAGTGGCTACACCTTC. This translates into CASSQLGQGYSGYTF. The V and J genes are TRBV3-1 (or the pseudogene TRBV3-2) and TRBJ1-2; a weak D match, TRBD1 (6 bases). The CDR3 length is 15 residues. Trimming removed 2 bases from V and 7 bases from J, with 17 bases in between. Germline CDR1 LGHDT, CDR2 YNNKEL (reference sequence).

V and J are TRBV12-5 and TRBJ1-2; 9 nucleotides match TRBD1. The CDR3 has 14 residues. Trimming at V came to 3 bases and at J to 4 bases, leaving 3 bases not matched to a gene. Germline V gene sequence: CDR1 LGHNT, CDR2 FRNRAP. This chain's CDR3 is CASGLTGGGYGYTF. Here the CDR3 DNA reads TGTGCTAGTGGTTTAACAGGGGGCGGCTATGGCTACACCTTC.

The table lists this clone with a count of one. The chain employs TRBV3-1 (or the pseudogene TRBV3-2) and TRBJ2-7; no clear D. Between the trimmed V and J ends, which lost 4 bases and 5 bases, there was a span of 12 bases. Germline assignment: CDR1 LGHDT and CDR2 YNNKEL (reference sequence). The CDR3 contains 13 residues. CDR3 loop: CASSRRHEDEQYF. In DNA, the CDR3 is TGTGCCAGCAGCCGCCGTCACGAGGACGAGCAGTACTTC.

This sequence joins TRBV19 and TRBJ1-2; 8 bases are shared with TRBD1. Per germline, CDR1 LNHDA and CDR2 SQIVND (reference sequence). This CDR3 contains 15 residues. V trimming: 9 bases; J trimming: 5 bases; junction bases outside the gene matches: 14. Here the CDR3 reads CASRTGRNGLYGYTF. The CDR3 nucleotides read TGTGCCAGCCGGACAGGGAGGAACGGGCTATATGGCTACACCTTC.

This chain joins TRBV5-5 and TRBJ1-2; a weak D match, TRBD1 (5 bases). The germline V and J ends were trimmed by 3 bases and 7 bases, with 13 bases remaining between them. Per the germline V gene, CDR1 is SGHKS and CDR2 is YYEKEE (reference sequence). The CDR3 is 13 residues long. CDR3 region: CASSSIGARGYTF. The CDR3 DNA reads as TGTGCCAGCAGCTCCATAGGGGCTCGTGGCTACACCTTC.

The chain uses TRBV5-8 and TRBJ1-2, with D possibly matching TRBD1 (5 bases). CDR3 size: 14 residues. In germline, CDR1 is SGHTS, CDR2 YDEGEE. V was pared by 3 bases and J by 8 bases, with 17 bases between. The CDR3 DNA sequence: TGTGCCAGCAGCTACGGAATTGGGACTGGCGGCTACACCTTC. Its translation: CASSYGIGTGGYTF.